Presented here are 2 T cell receptor beta chains from one specimen sequenced in a study of T cell responses to AZD1222 COVID-19 vaccine. The method was immunoSEQ multiplex PCR; TCRdb's version includes in-frame clones alone and lacks a portion of them. The data contain 100,000 to 150,000 clones, 84% of them singletons. The specimen comprised peripheral blood, sampled 28 days after the second AZD1222 dose. The receptors were sampled from an adult who received the AZD1222 COVID-19 vaccine.

This clone showed up just a few times. The chain couples TRBV5-6 to TRBJ1-1; possibly TRBD1 for D (6 bases). From germline, CDR1 is SGHDT and CDR2 YYEEEE. The CDR3 contains 16 residues. Between the trimmed V and J ends, which lost 1 base and 0 bases, there was a span of 13 bases. This CDR3 is CASSLNGGTMNTEAFF. In nucleotides, the CDR3 is TGTGCCAGCAGCTTGAATGGGGGCACAATGAACACTGAAGCTTTCTTT. Filled out from reference TRBV5-6 and TRBJ1-1, the complete variable domain reads DAGVTQSPTHLIKTRGQQVTLRCSPKSGHDTVSWYQQALGQGPQFIFQYYEEEERQRGNFPDRFSGHQFPNYSSELNVNALLLGDSALYLCASSLNGGTMNTEAFFGQGTRLTVV.

The chain combines TRBV7-9 with TRBJ1-3; weak D call: TRBD1 (6 bases). In germline, CDR1 is SEHNR, CDR2 FQNEAQ (reference sequence). The germline V and J ends were trimmed by 5 bases and 3 bases, with 17 bases remaining between them. The CDR3 consists of 16 residues. In DNA form, the CDR3 reads TGTGCCAGCAGCCCCCTAACAGGGAACTTTGGAAACACCATATATTTT. Translation: CASSPLTGNFGNTIYF.